The source of this T cell receptor (beta chain) is a study of T cells after yellow fever vaccination. Regarding the study as a whole: Clones that expanded after primary vaccination mostly reappeared after the booster (just over 95% CD4, roughly 90% CD8). The presence of abundant clonotypes contaminating from the bulk population was possible in FACS-sorted repertoires.

V was pared by 0 bases and J by 4 bases, with 13 bases between. The CDR3 contains 16 residues. The V gene's germline CDR1 is MGHRA and CDR2 YSYEKL. As TCR cDNA was made by 5'RACE template switching, a universal primer site and UMIs were added. From the 5' RACE reads, TCRdb called clonotypes with MiXCR, one entry per CDR3 protein. The sample contains 60,000 to 95,000 distinct CDR3 sequences, around 7% of which appear only once. Concerning this clonotype: Its matching antigen is unknown. This may come from a read error, since a much larger clone is one base off.

This sequence originates from a man younger than 30 who received the YFV17D yellow fever vaccine. This chain uses TRBV4-1 with TRBJ1-3, with a weak D call TRBD1 (5 bases). Specimen: CD8+ T cells sorted from PBMCs, collected 10 to 11 days after the first yellow fever vaccination. DNA of the CDR3: TGCGCCAGCAGCCAAGAACAGGCGCATTCGGGAAACACCATATATTTT. Protein product: CASSQEQAHSGNTIYF.